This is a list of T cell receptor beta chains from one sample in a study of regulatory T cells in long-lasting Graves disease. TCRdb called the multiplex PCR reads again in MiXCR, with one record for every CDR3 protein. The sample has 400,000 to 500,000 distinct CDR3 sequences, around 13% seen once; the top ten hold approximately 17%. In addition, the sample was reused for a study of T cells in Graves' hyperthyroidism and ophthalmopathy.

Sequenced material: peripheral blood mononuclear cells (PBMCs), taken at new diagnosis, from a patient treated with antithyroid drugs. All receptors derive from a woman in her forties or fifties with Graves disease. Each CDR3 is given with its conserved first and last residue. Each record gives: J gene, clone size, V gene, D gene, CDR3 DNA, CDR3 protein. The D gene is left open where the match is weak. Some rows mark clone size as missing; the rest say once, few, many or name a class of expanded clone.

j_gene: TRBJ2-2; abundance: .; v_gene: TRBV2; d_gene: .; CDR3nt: TGTGCCAGCAGTTTCGAGGGCCCCGGGGTGACCGGGGAGCTGTTTTTT; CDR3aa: CASSFEGPGVTGELFF
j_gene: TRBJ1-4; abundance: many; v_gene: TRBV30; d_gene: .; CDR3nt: TGTGCCTGGAGCCACGGCAGTCGGGAAAAACTGTTTTTT; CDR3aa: CAWSHGSREKLFF
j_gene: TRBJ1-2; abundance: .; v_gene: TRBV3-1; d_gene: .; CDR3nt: TGTGCTAGCAGCCACCCGGACGGATCTAACTATGGCTACACCTTC; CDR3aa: CASSHPDGSNYGYTF
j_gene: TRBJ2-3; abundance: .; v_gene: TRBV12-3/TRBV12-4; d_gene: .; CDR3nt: TGTGCCAGCAGTTTTACCAGGGGATTGGATACGCAGTATTTT; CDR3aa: CASSFTRGLDTQYF
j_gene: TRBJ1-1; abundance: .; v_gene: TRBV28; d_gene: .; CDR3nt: TGTGCCAGCAGTTTGCAGGAGATGAACACTGAAGCTTTCTTT; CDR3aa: CASSLQEMNTEAFF
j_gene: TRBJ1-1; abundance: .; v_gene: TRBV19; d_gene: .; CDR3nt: TGTGCCAGTAGTAGAGGAATTGAACTGGGGAACACTGAAGCTTTCTTT; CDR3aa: CASSRGIELGNTEAFF
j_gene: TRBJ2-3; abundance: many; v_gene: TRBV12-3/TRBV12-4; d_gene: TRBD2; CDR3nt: TGTGCCAGCAGTTATAGCGGGAGCACAGATACGCAGTATTTT; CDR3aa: CASSYSGSTDTQYF
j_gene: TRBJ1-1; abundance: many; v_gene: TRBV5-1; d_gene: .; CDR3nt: TGTGCCAGCAGCCCCGGGACAACCACTGAAGCTTTCTTT; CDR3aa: CASSPGTTTEAFF
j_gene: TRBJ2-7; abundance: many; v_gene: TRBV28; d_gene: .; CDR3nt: TGTGCCTGCCGCAACCAAAATTACGAGCAGTACTTC; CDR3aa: CACRNQNYEQYF
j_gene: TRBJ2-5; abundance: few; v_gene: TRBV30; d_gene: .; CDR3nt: TGTGCCTGGAGTCTAGAAGGGGTTAAGTACTTC; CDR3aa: CAWSLEGVKYF
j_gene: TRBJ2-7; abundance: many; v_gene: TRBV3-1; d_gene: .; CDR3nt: TGTGCCAGCAGCGGGGAACCGTTTTCGACCTACGAGCAGTACTTC; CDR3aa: CASSGEPFSTYEQYF
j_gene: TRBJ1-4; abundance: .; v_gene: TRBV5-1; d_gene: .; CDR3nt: TGCGCCAGCAGCCCGGGGTCTAATGAAAAACTGTTTTTT; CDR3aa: CASSPGSNEKLFF
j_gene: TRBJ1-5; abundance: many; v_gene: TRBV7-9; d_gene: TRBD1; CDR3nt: TGTGCCAGCAGCAACACAGGGGGCGGGTTTCGGCAGCCCCAGCATTTT; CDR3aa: CASSNTGGGFRQPQHF
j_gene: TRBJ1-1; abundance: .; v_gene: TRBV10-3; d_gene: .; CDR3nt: TGTGCCATCAGCCCTCAGGGCCTCAGCACTGAAGCTTTCTTT; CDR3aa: CAISPQGLSTEAFF
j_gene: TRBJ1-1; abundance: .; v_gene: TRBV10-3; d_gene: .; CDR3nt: TGTGCCTCCGGTCAGGGATGGAACACTGAAGCTTTCTTT; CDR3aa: CASGQGWNTEAFF
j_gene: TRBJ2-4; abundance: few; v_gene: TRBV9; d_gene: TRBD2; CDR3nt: TGTGCCAGCAGCGACCCACTAGCGGCCCCTCAGAAGGACAAAAACATTCAGTACTTC; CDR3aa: CASSDPLAAPQKDKNIQYF
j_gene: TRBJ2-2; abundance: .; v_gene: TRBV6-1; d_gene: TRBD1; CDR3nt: TGTGCCAGCAGAAACCCACAGGGGACCGCGAACACCGGGGAGCTGTTTTTT; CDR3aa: CASRNPQGTANTGELFF
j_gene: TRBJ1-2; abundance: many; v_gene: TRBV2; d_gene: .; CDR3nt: TGTGCCAGCAGTGTACTTCAGGGGCACTATGGCTACACCTTC; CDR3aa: CASSVLQGHYGYTF
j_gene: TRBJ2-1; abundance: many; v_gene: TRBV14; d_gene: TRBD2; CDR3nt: TGTGCCAGCAGCCAAGCGGGAGGGAGAAACAATGAGCAGTTCTTC; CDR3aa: CASSQAGGRNNEQFF
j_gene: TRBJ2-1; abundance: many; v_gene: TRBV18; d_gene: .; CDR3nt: TGTGCCAGCTCACCAGGGTCTCCATCTTCGCAGTTCTTC; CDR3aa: CASSPGSPSSQFF
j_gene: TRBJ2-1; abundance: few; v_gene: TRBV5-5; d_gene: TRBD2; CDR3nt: TGTGCCAGCAGCTCATATCCCGGGACTAGCGGCGACAATGAGCAGTTCTTC; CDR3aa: CASSSYPGTSGDNEQFF
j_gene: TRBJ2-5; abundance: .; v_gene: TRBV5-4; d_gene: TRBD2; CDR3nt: TGTGCCAGCAGCTCGTATGGTTGGAGCGGGAGCGTGTGGGAGACCCAGTACTTC; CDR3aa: CASSSYGWSGSVWETQYF